This T cell receptor (beta chain) emerged from a study of blood T cell repertoires in COVID-19. Clones were sequenced by immunoSEQ multiplex PCR, and TCRdb holds only the in-frame ones, with some missing. Here the sample spans 80,000 to 95,000 clones, 85% being singletons. The clonotype originates from a woman aged 70-85 years with acute or convalescent COVID-19. The sequenced sample consisted of peripheral blood.

The CDR3 DNA follows: TGTGCCAGTAGTGTGTTTAAGGGGTTGGACACTGAAGCTTTCTTT. Residues: CASSVFKGLDTEAFF. The chain is built from TRBV19 and TRBJ1-1, with a possible D match to TRBD1 (5 bases). From germline, CDR1 is LNHDA and CDR2 SQIVND (reference sequence). CDR3 length equals 15 residues. V lost 5 bases and J 3 bases, leaving 16 bases between the germline ends.